The clone carrying this T cell receptor (beta chain) was seen just once. This entry is derived from a study of blood T cell repertoires in COVID-19. Study information: T cells, B-cell-depleted T cells, or PBMCs provided the cDNA or gDNA that served as material.

Participant-reported clinical history was the basis for cohort assignment. In the original workflow: Estimation of nucleated cell counts was performed using reference gene primer amplification. Generated by immunoSEQ multiplex PCR, the TCRdb table keeps only in-frame clones and is missing some. D and trimming come from the DNA, and the V and J calls and clone size come from that table. The sample has around 330,000 clones, roughly 85% seen once; the top ten hold 1.5% to 2%. CDR3 length: 11 residues. With 6 bases removed from V and 2 bases from J, the gap between germline ends came to 5 bases. Germline lookup yields CDR1 SGHDT and CDR2 YYEEEE.

The sequenced material came from PBMCs or T cells enriched from blood (not recorded which). This chain uses TRBV5-6 with TRBJ2-5; D is perhaps TRBD1 (5 bases). The receptor comes from a woman aged 25-40 years who had been exposed to COVID-19. CDR3 loop: CASKGQETQYF. Written as DNA, the CDR3 is TGTGCCAGCAAGGGGCAAGAGACCCAGTACTTC.